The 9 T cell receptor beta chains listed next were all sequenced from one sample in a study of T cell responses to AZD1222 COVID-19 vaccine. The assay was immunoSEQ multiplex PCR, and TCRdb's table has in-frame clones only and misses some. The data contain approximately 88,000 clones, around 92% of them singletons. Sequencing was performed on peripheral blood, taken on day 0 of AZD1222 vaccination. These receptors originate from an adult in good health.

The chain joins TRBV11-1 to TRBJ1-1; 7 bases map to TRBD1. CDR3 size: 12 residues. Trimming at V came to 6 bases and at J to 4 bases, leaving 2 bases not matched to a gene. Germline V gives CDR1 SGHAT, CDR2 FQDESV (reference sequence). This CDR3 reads CASRSGGTEAFF. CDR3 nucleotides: TGTGCCAGCAGATCAGGGGGCACTGAAGCTTTCTTT.

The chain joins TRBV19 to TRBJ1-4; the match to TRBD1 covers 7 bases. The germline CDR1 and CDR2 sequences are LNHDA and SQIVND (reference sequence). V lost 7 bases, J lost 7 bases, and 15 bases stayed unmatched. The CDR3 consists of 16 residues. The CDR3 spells CASTIFRGAGGEKLFF. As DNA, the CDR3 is TGTGCCAGTACGATCTTCAGGGGGGCCGGAGGTGAAAAACTGTTTTTT.

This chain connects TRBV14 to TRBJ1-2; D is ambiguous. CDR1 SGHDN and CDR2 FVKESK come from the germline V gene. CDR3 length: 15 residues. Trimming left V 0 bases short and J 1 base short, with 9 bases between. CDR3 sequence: CASSQDAGRNYGYTF. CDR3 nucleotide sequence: TGTGCCAGCAGCCAAGATGCAGGTCGTAACTATGGCTACACCTTC.

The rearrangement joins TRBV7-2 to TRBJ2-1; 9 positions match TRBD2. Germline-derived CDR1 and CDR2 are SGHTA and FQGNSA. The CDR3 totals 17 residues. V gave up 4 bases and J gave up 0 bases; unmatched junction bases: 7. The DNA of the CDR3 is TGTGCCAGCAGCTCCCGGGGTAGCGGGAGCTCCTACAATGAGCAGTTCTTC. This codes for CASSSRGSGSSYNEQFF.

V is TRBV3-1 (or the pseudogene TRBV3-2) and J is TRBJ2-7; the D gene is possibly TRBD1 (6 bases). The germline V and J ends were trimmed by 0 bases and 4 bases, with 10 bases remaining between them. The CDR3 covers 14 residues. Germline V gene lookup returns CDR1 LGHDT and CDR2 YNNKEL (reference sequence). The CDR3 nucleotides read TGTGCCAGCAGCCAAGACAGGGGTTTGTACGAGCAGTACTTC. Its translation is CASSQDRGLYEQYF.

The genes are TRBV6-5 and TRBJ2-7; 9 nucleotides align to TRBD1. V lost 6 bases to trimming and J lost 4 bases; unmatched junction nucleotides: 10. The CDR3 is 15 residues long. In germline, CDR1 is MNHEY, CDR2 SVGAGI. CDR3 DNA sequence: TGTGCCAGCAGACAACAGGGGGCTGGAGTATACGAGCAGTACTTC. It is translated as CASRQQGAGVYEQYF.

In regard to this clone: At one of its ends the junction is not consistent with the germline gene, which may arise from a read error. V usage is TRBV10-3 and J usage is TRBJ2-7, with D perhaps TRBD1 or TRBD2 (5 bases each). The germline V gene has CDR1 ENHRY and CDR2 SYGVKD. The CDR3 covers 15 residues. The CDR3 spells CAVSVGESIVYEQYF. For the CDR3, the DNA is TGTGCCGTCAGTGTGGGGGAGTCAATTGTCTACGAGCAGTACTTC.

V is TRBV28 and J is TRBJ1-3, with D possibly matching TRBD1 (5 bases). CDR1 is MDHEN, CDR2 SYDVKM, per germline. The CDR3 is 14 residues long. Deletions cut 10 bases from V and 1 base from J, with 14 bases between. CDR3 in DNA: TGTGCCACCTCTGGGGGTTTGTCTGGAAACACCATATATTTT. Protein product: CATSGGLSGNTIYF.

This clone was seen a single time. The CDR3 DNA follows: TGTGCCAGCAGTTTTGGGGGCAATCAGCCCCAGCATTTT. As protein: CASSFGGNQPQHF. The rearrangement uses TRBV27 and TRBJ1-5; D uncertain. CDR1 MNHEY and CDR2 SMNVEV come from the germline V gene (reference sequence). Trimming left V 3 bases short and J 2 bases short, with 5 bases between. The CDR3 has 13 amino acids.